This T cell receptor (beta chain) was captured in a study of immune evolution from preneoplasia to lung adenocarcinoma. Patient tissue came from resections in Japan or China, 2014–2017. V was clipped by 2 bases and J by 6 bases, with 23 bases between them. Germline loops: CDR1 SEHNR, CDR2 FQNEAQ (reference sequence). This CDR3 is 17 amino acids long. The table lists this clone with a count of one. The target antigen is unknown. Whole-study results and caveats: Highest clonality occurred in KRAS-mutant, not EGFR-mutant or double wild-type, nodules. Normal lung had the highest top T cell clone frequencies.

Only in-frame clones appear in the TCRdb table, and some are missing; sequencing was by immunoSEQ multiplex PCR. This sample carries 5,000 to 6,500 clones, about 80% of them seen once, and the ten largest clones take about 2.9%. The TCR comes from a person between 60 and 80 years old with lung adenocarcinoma. This chain connects TRBV7-9 to TRBJ2-7, with D perhaps matching TRBD1 (5 bases). The sample consisted of FFPE minimally invasive lung adenocarcinoma tissue. The CDR3 bases are TGTGCCAGCAGCTTACCAGGACATGGGGCTAAAAGGTCCGAGCAGTACTTC. Protein product: CASSLPGHGAKRSEQYF. Supplemented by reference TRBV7-9 and TRBJ2-7, the full variable domain reads DTGVSQNPRHKITKRGQNVTFRCDPISEHNRLYWYRQTLGQGPEFLTYFQNEAQLEKSRLLSDRFSAERPKGSFSTLEIQRTEQGDSAMYLCASSLPGHGAKRSEQYFGPGTRLTVT.